Below are 9 T cell receptor beta chains sequenced from a single sample in a study of Graves' ophthalmopathy and Graves' hyperthyroidism. The authors amplified TCR beta CDR3 regions, and they did so from RNA transcripts for repertoire sequencing. After a first-round RT-PCR with HTBI primers, a second-round multiplex PCR was run. TCRdb called the multiplex PCR reads again in MiXCR, with one record for every CDR3 protein. The sample holds about 740,000 distinct CDR3 sequences, about 44% seen once. The sequencing input was peripheral blood. Receptors were obtained from an adult man with Graves' ophthalmopathy.

The rearrangement joins TRBV2 to TRBJ2-5, with D possibly being TRBD2 (5 bases). This CDR3 region has 15 residues. In germline, CDR1 is SNHLY, CDR2 FYNNEI. V lost 6 bases to trimming and J lost 0 bases, with 14 bases between them. CDR3 sequence reads: CASRKSRTHQETQYF. DNA of the CDR3: TGTGCCAGCAGAAAATCCAGGACTCACCAAGAGACCCAGTACTTC.

The rearrangement joins TRBV25-1 to TRBJ2-3; 7 positions match TRBD1. J was trimmed by 3 bases and V by 3 bases; bases with no gene match: 9. Germline V gene sequence: CDR1 MGHDK, CDR2 SYGVNS. This CDR3 is 16 amino acids long. CDR3 protein: CASSDLNRGGTDTQYF. In DNA, the CDR3 is TGTGCCAGCAGTGACCTGAACAGGGGCGGAACAGATACGCAGTATTTT.

The sample holds a few counts of this clonotype. CDR3 region: CASSSAGIFETQYF. The CDR3 nucleotides are TGTGCCAGCAGTAGTGCGGGGATTTTTGAGACCCAGTACTTC. V is TRBV7-9 and J is TRBJ2-5; D possibly corresponds to TRBD2 (6 bases). Germline lookup yields CDR1 SEHNR and CDR2 FQNEAQ (reference sequence). With 6 bases removed from V and 5 bases from J, the gap between germline ends came to 16 bases. The CDR3 has 14 residues.

There are a few counts of this clonotype. The chain couples TRBV20-1 to TRBJ1-6; D remains unclear. V lost 2 bases and J 10 bases, leaving 21 bases between the germline ends. The CDR3 is 16 amino acids. Germline CDR1 and CDR2: DFQATT and SNEGSKA (reference sequence). DNA for the CDR3: TGCAGTGCTAGACCTTTTGGAGAGGCGTGGGGATCACCCCTCCACTTT. Translated, it gives CSARPFGEAWGSPLHF.

This chain links TRBV25-1 with TRBJ1-5; 10 bases line up with TRBD1. V trimming: 4 bases; J trimming: 2 bases; junction bases outside the gene matches: 8. This CDR3 has 17 amino acids. Germline-derived CDR1 and CDR2 are MGHDK and SYGVNS. CDR3 protein: CASSARDGTGGNQPQHF. CDR3 nucleotides: TGTGCCAGCAGTGCTAGAGATGGGACAGGGGGCAATCAGCCCCAGCATTTT.

The chain has TRBV2 and TRBJ2-5, with 10 positions matching TRBD1. Looked up from germline, CDR1 is SNHLY and CDR2 is FYNNEI. V lost 6 bases to trimming and J lost 5 bases; unmatched junction nucleotides: 9. CDR3 length: 15 amino acids. For the CDR3, the DNA is TGTGCCAGCAGAGGGGACAGGGGTTGGCTGGAGACCCAGTACTTC. It is translated as CASRGDRGWLETQYF.

About this clonotype: A read error may explain this, as a much larger clone is one base away. The chain combines TRBV7-6 with TRBJ2-2; 7 nucleotides align to TRBD1. CDR1 SGHVS and CDR2 FNYEAQ come from the germline V gene. The CDR3 is 15 amino acids. The CDR3 nucleotides read TGTGCCAGCAGCATAGACAGGGCAAACACCGGGGAGCTGCTTTTT. This translates into CASSIDRANTGELLF.

The chain employs TRBV4-3 and TRBJ1-2; D is unclear. CDR1 is LGHNA and CDR2 is YSLEER in the germline V gene. CDR3 length: 15 residues. Trimming removed 1 base at V and 3 bases at J, with 12 bases between. The CDR3 sequence: CASSQAQNTDYGYTF. The CDR3 DNA sequence: TGCGCCAGCAGCCAAGCTCAGAACACTGACTATGGCTACACCTTC.

Turning to this clonotype: Relative to the germline gene, one junction end is altered; a read error may explain this. J is TRBJ2-7 and V is TRBV7-2; D uncertain. This CDR3 is 14 amino acids long. Per germline, CDR1 SGHTA and CDR2 FQGNSA. The CDR3 loop reads CASSLAQTLSWQYF. The CDR3 DNA sequence: TGCGCCAGCAGCTTAGCCCAAACTCTGTCCTGGCAGTACTTC.